These 18 T cell receptor beta chains were sequenced from one sample in a study of blood T cell repertoires in COVID-19. Generated by immunoSEQ multiplex PCR, the TCRdb table keeps only in-frame clones and is missing some. Of 84,000 or so clones in the sample, around 80% are singletons; the top ten hold roughly 29%. The sequenced material came from peripheral blood. Receptor source: an elderly woman with acute or convalescent COVID-19.

V is TRBV4-2 and J is TRBJ1-5; TRBD1 might be the D (6 bases). CDR1 and CDR2 from the germline V gene are LGHNA and YNFKEQ. V dropped 3 bases and J dropped 3 bases, with 15 bases sitting between them. The length of the CDR3 is 16 residues. For the CDR3, the DNA is TGTGCCAGCAGCCACGTTCTTCCAGGGGACAATCAGCCCCAGCATTTT. The encoded protein is CASSHVLPGDNQPQHF.

The gene calls are TRBV5-1 and TRBJ2-5, with 9 bases aligning to TRBD1. The CDR3 runs 15 residues. The ends lost 4 bases at V and 2 bases at J; junction bases unmatched: 6. The germline gives CDR1 SGHRS, CDR2 YFSETQ. CDR3 nucleotide sequence: TGCGCCAGCAGCCAGTACAGGGGGCGGCAAGAGACCCAGTACTTC. It yields the protein CASSQYRGRQETQYF.

The chain recombines TRBV19 with TRBJ2-3; D may be TRBD1 (6 bases). The CDR3 is made up of 13 amino acids. Germline V CDR1 and CDR2: LNHDA, SQIVND (reference sequence). Trimming cost V 0 bases and J 9 bases, with 10 bases left between them. The CDR3 spells CASSIETGGTQYF. Here the CDR3 DNA reads TGTGCCAGTAGTATAGAGACAGGCGGAACGCAGTATTTT.

This chain connects TRBV9 to TRBJ2-2, with a weak D call TRBD2 (5 bases). V was cut by 6 bases and J by 8 bases, with 17 bases left in between. Germline V gene sequence: CDR1 SGDLS, CDR2 YYNGEE. The CDR3 runs 14 residues. CDR3 sequence reads: CASTGPGVRGELFF. DNA for the CDR3: TGTGCCAGCACCGGCCCCGGGGTCCGTGGGGAGCTGTTTTTT.

In DNA, the CDR3 is TGCAGCGATATTAGCGGGACAAATGAGCAGTTCTTC. Translated, it gives CSDISGTNEQFF. V is TRBV29-1 and J is TRBJ2-1; the match to TRBD2 covers 8 bases. V lost 7 bases to trimming and J lost 7 bases; unmatched junction nucleotides: 6. Germline CDR1 reads SQVTM; CDR2 reads ANQGSEA. This CDR3 is built from 12 residues.

The chain employs TRBV9 and TRBJ2-3; D call uncertain. The V end lost 4 bases, the J end lost 0 bases, and 12 bases lay between the germline ends. Germline V gene lookup returns CDR1 SGDLS and CDR2 YYNGEE. The CDR3 has 15 amino acids. CDR3 loop: CASSPRLSSTDTQYF. The CDR3 nucleotides are TGTGCCAGCAGCCCCCGACTCTCTAGCACAGATACGCAGTATTTT.

This clone was counted only a few times. The chain combines TRBV6-2 or TRBV6-3 with TRBJ1-5; 8 nucleotides align to TRBD1. V lost 5 bases, J lost 1 base, and 7 bases stayed unmatched. CDR1 MNHEY and CDR2 SVGEGT come from the germline V gene. The CDR3 has 16 amino acids. The CDR3 is CASSPMTGVSNQPQHF. The CDR3 region has the DNA TGTGCCAGCAGTCCGATGACAGGGGTAAGCAATCAGCCCCAGCATTTT.

V is TRBV19 and J is TRBJ1-2, with TRBD1 matching over 7 bases. This CDR3 contains 14 residues. The V segment lost 3 bases and the J segment 3 bases; nucleotides outside the gene matches: 4. Germline-derived CDR1 and CDR2 are LNHDA and SQIVND (reference sequence). CDR3 nucleotide sequence: TGTGCCAGTAGTATCAGGGGGGCCGACTATGGCTACACCTTC. Protein: CASSIRGADYGYTF.

V is TRBV9 and J is TRBJ2-5; tentatively, D is TRBD1 (6 bases). Germline values: CDR1 SGDLS, CDR2 YYNGEE. The CDR3 length is 14 residues. V was cut by 0 bases and J by 2 bases, with 8 bases left in between. The CDR3 sequence: CASSVGTGQETQYF. The CDR3 DNA is TGTGCCAGCAGCGTAGGTACAGGGCAAGAGACCCAGTACTTC.

V usage is TRBV6-2 or TRBV6-3 and J usage is TRBJ2-7, with 8 positions matching TRBD2. The V gene's germline CDR1 is MNHEY and CDR2 SVGEGT. The CDR3 covers 13 residues. With 6 bases clipped from V and 6 bases from J, the junction kept 7 bases outside the gene matches. The CDR3 loop reads CASSEREFPEQYF. The CDR3 DNA sequence: TGTGCCAGCAGCGAGCGGGAGTTTCCCGAGCAGTACTTC.

The chain is built from TRBV11-1 and TRBJ1-1; 8 positions agree with TRBD1. V dropped 1 base and J dropped 5; count of bases not matched to a gene: 3. This CDR3 comprises 14 residues. Germline values: CDR1 SGHAT, CDR2 FQDESV (reference sequence). CDR3 sequence (DNA): TGTGCCAGCAGCTTAGGCAGGGGGCTAACTGAAGCTTTCTTT. Protein product: CASSLGRGLTEAFF.

The V call is TRBV1, the J call TRBJ2-7; TRBD2 is taken as the D call from the table, unchecked against the DNA. TRBV1 is classified as a pseudogene. This CDR3 is 16 amino acids long. The CDR3: CTSSQVAGGRAFEQYF. The CDR3, as DNA: TGCACCAGCAGCCAGGTGGCGGGAGGGAGGGCCTTTGAGCAGTACTTC.

CDR3 loop: CSVGQNTGELFF. As DNA, the CDR3 is TGCAGCGTGGGACAGAACACCGGGGAGCTGTTTTTT. The chain links TRBV29-1 to TRBJ2-2; D may be TRBD1 (6 bases). The CDR3 totals 12 residues. Germline loops: CDR1 SQVTM, CDR2 ANQGSEA. Between the trimmed V and J ends, which lost 6 bases and 1 base, there was a span of 6 bases.

This chain uses TRBV15 with TRBJ2-1; 10 bases fit TRBD2. Germline V gives CDR1 LNHNV, CDR2 YYDKDF (reference sequence). V gave up 1 base and J gave up 8 bases; unmatched junction bases: 11. The CDR3 length is 17 residues. The CDR3 nucleotides read TGTGCCACCAGCAGAGTACGACTAGCGGGCGGAAGGGATGAGCAGTTCTTC. It translates to CATSRVRLAGGRDEQFF.

The CDR3 nucleotides read TGTGCCACTAGGACTAGCGGGAGTACAGATACGCAGTATTTT. It translates to CATRTSGSTDTQYF. The chain has TRBV2 and TRBJ2-3; the match to TRBD2 covers 13 bases. V gave up 10 bases and J gave up 3 bases; unmatched junction bases: 4. The germline gives CDR1 SNHLY, CDR2 FYNNEI. This CDR3 region has 14 residues.

On this clone itself: The sample contains more than one DNA sequence encoding this CDR3. The rearrangement links TRBV6-6 to TRBJ2-7; no clear D gene. Looked up from germline, CDR1 is MNHNY and CDR2 is SVGAGI (reference sequence). The CDR3 has 14 amino acids. Between the trimmed V and J ends, which lost 0 bases and 0 bases, there was a span of 6 bases. Here the CDR3 DNA reads TGTGCCAGCAGTTACTCGGCGGACTCCTACGAGCAGTACTTC. Translation: CASSYSADSYEQYF.

This sequence joins TRBV27 and TRBJ1-1; a possible D gene is TRBD1 (5 bases). The V end was cut by 5 bases, the J end by 4 bases, with 17 bases between. Germline V gene data show CDR1 as MNHEY and CDR2 as SMNVEV (reference sequence). The CDR3 contains 15 residues. As DNA, the CDR3 is TGTGCCAGCAGTACAAACAGGCCCGGGAGCACTGAAGCTTTCTTT. This codes for CASSTNRPGSTEAFF.

The V call is TRBV2, the J call TRBJ2-7, with 8 bases fitting TRBD1. Germline values: CDR1 SNHLY, CDR2 FYNNEI. J was trimmed by 5 bases and V by 8 bases; bases with no gene match: 8. The CDR3 runs to 13 residues. This CDR3 is CASYLGQGNEQYF. The CDR3 region has the DNA TGTGCCAGCTATCTTGGACAGGGAAACGAGCAGTACTTC.